These 20 T cell receptor beta chains originate from one sample sequenced in a study of blood T cell repertoires in COVID-19. Sequenced by immunoSEQ multiplex PCR; TCRdb stores in-frame clones only, minus some. The sample lists hundreds of thousands of clones; about 80% were seen once. Source material: peripheral blood. The receptors originated from an elderly woman with acute or convalescent COVID-19.

J is TRBJ1-1 and V is TRBV28, with D maybe TRBD1 (5 bases). V was shortened by 2 bases and J by 0 bases, with 10 bases between the two germline ends. This CDR3 is 15 amino acids long. Per the germline V gene, CDR1 is MDHEN and CDR2 is SYDVKM. Here the CDR3 reads CASSLRQNLNTEAFF. As DNA, the CDR3 is TGTGCCAGCAGTTTACGACAGAACTTGAACACTGAAGCTTTCTTT.

This chain links TRBV6-2 or TRBV6-3 with TRBJ2-1; TRBD2 is a possible D gene (7 bases). V was trimmed by 2 bases and J by 4 bases, leaving 15 bases between them. This CDR3 region has 16 residues. Germline CDR1 MNHEY, CDR2 SVGEGT. Written as DNA, the CDR3 is TGTGCCAGCAGTTACGTAAAGGGGAGGGGGTACAATGAGCAGTTCTTC. Translating it yields CASSYVKGRGYNEQFF.

This clone was recorded once. This sequence joins TRBV28 and TRBJ2-2, with D maybe TRBD2 (7 bases). Germline V gene data show CDR1 as MDHEN and CDR2 as SYDVKM. V was shortened by 8 bases and J by 5 bases, with 18 bases between the two germline ends. CDR3 length equals 15 residues. The CDR3 bases are TGTGCCAGCTCTAGAGTTAGGGGGGGAACCGGGGAGCTGTTTTTT. Its translation is CASSRVRGGTGELFF.

The rearrangement uses TRBV28 and TRBJ1-5, with a weak D call TRBD1 (6 bases). Germline V gene lookup returns CDR1 MDHEN and CDR2 SYDVKM. V dropped 3 bases and J dropped 8 bases, with 20 bases sitting between them. CDR3 length: 16 residues. CDR3 sequence reads: CASSFRATWGREPQHF. CDR3 sequence (DNA): TGTGCCAGCAGTTTTCGGGCGACATGGGGGCGCGAGCCCCAGCATTTT.

The gene calls are TRBV4-1 and TRBJ2-7; 8 positions agree with TRBD1. The length of the CDR3 is 15 residues. Germline V gene sequence: CDR1 MGHRA, CDR2 YSYEKL. J lost 6 bases, V lost 2 bases, and 9 bases had no gene match. The CDR3 DNA is TGCGCCAGCAGCCAAACCTCGACAGGGGCACTCGAGCAGTACTTC. Its translation is CASSQTSTGALEQYF.

The rearrangement joins TRBV5-1 to TRBJ2-7; a weak D match, TRBD2 (6 bases). The CDR3 sequence is 15 residues long. The germline V and J ends were trimmed by 4 bases and 4 bases, with 18 bases remaining between them. Germline lookup yields CDR1 SGHRS and CDR2 YFSETQ. CDR3 in DNA: TGCGCCAGCAGCCCAAGGCCGGCGGGAAGTTACGAGCAGTACTTC. Encoded protein: CASSPRPAGSYEQYF.

The chain is built from TRBV7-2 and TRBJ2-5, with TRBD2 as a possible D gene (5 bases). V shed 5 bases and J shed 3 bases, with 19 bases lying between them. The germline V gene has CDR1 SGHTA and CDR2 FQGNSA. The CDR3 totals 16 residues. As DNA, the CDR3 is TGTGCCAGCAGCACCTTCGTCTCACTAGTGGAAGAGACCCAGTACTTC. It is translated as CASSTFVSLVEETQYF. The complete variable domain, with remaining parts taken from reference TRBV7-2 and TRBJ2-5, reads GAGVSQSPSNKVTEKGKDVELRCDPISGHTALYWYRQSLGQGLEFLIYFQGNSAPDKSGLPSDRFSAERTGGSVSTLTIQRTQQEDSAVYLCASSTFVSLVEETQYFGPGTRLLVL.

This clone was detected a few times. V is TRBV30 and J is TRBJ1-3; TRBD1 is a possible D gene (6 bases). Between the trimmed V and J ends, which lost 5 bases and 3 bases, there was a span of 11 bases. CDR3 length equals 13 residues. Germline CDR1 GTSNPN, CDR2 SVGIG (reference sequence). The CDR3 spells CAWAQGYGNTIYF. As DNA, the CDR3 is TGTGCCTGGGCACAGGGTTATGGAAACACCATATATTTT.

This clone was counted only a few times. The chain combines TRBV9 with TRBJ1-6, with TRBD1 matching over 8 bases. Germline trimming cut 0 bases from V and 6 bases from J; bases unmatched to any gene: 5. The germline CDR1 and CDR2 sequences are SGDLS and YYNGEE. The CDR3 runs to 16 residues. The CDR3 coding sequence is TGTGCCAGCAGCGTAGGCCCGGACAGGGTTAATTCACCCCTCCACTTT. It specifies CASSVGPDRVNSPLHF.

V gene TRBV5-1 combines with J gene TRBJ2-7, with a tentative D call TRBD2 (5 bases). Per the germline V gene, CDR1 is SGHRS and CDR2 is YFSETQ. With 0 bases removed from V and 3 bases from J, the gap between germline ends came to 13 bases. The CDR3 consists of 15 residues. The CDR3 DNA reads as TGCGCCAGCAGCTTGGAGTCTAGCCATCACTACGAGCAGTACTTC. Protein sequence: CASSLESSHHYEQYF. Full variable domain (rest looked up from reference TRBV5-1 and TRBJ2-7): KAGVTQTPRYLIKTRGQQVTLSCSPISGHRSVSWYQQTPGQGLQFLFEYFSETQRNKGNFPGRFSGRQFSNSRSEMNVSTLELGDSALYLCASSLESSHHYEQYFGPGTRLTVT.

V and J are TRBV5-1 and TRBJ2-2, with D perhaps matching TRBD1 (6 bases). The CDR3 runs to 16 residues. The germline gives CDR1 SGHRS, CDR2 YFSETQ. Trimming took off 1 base at V and 0 bases at J, with 10 bases between the two ends. CDR3 residues: CASSLTGFANTGELFF. The CDR3, as DNA: TGCGCCAGCAGCTTGACAGGGTTTGCGAACACCGGGGAGCTGTTTTTT.

This clone was found once. This chain's CDR3 is CASRDSGGSNQPQHF. In DNA, the CDR3 is TGTGCCAGCAGGGACTCAGGGGGGAGCAATCAGCCCCAGCATTTT. V and J are TRBV28 and TRBJ1-5; 7 nucleotides align to TRBD1. The germline gives CDR1 MDHEN, CDR2 SYDVKM. This CDR3 comprises 15 residues. Trimming at V came to 6 bases and at J to 1 base, leaving 6 bases not matched to a gene.

V and J are TRBV7-2 and TRBJ2-7; 13 bases agree with TRBD2. The CDR3 has 14 residues. The junction had 5 bases not matched to a gene; V was cut back by 6 bases and J by 6 bases. Germline CDR1 is SGHTA and CDR2 is FQGNSA. The DNA of the CDR3 is TGTGCCAGCAGTCCTACTAGCGGGAGGGGCGAGCAGTACTTC. Protein sequence: CASSPTSGRGEQYF.

This clone has just a few counts. This chain joins TRBV29-1 and TRBJ1-1, with D perhaps matching TRBD1 (5 bases). V was clipped by 8 bases and J by 4 bases, with 17 bases between them. In germline, CDR1 is SQVTM, CDR2 ANQGSEA. The CDR3 contains 13 residues. As DNA, the CDR3 is TGCAGCCCCGGAGACAGCGGGAGCACTGAAGCTTTCTTT. This sequence encodes CSPGDSGSTEAFF.

The chain is built from TRBV5-1 and TRBJ1-6; weak D call: TRBD1 (5 bases). CDR1 SGHRS and CDR2 YFSETQ come from the germline V gene. The germline V and J ends were trimmed by 0 bases and 3 bases, with 10 bases remaining between them. The CDR3 has 16 residues. The CDR3 region has the DNA TGCGCCAGCAGCTTGGGACAGCGAAGCTATAATTCACCCCTCCACTTT. This encodes CASSLGQRSYNSPLHF.

The chain recombines TRBV7-8 with TRBJ2-1; 7 bases match TRBD2. This CDR3 is 15 amino acids long. Germline V gives CDR1 SGHVS, CDR2 FQNEAQ. V dropped 5 bases and J dropped 0; count of bases not matched to a gene: 4. The chain's CDR3 is CASSTRGNSYNEQFF. The CDR3 coding sequence is TGTGCCAGCAGCACGCGGGGGAACTCCTACAATGAGCAGTTCTTC.

A single count supports this clone. The rearrangement joins TRBV6-5 to TRBJ2-5, with D maybe TRBD1 (6 bases). V was pared by 6 bases and J by 5 bases, with 10 bases between. The germline V gene encodes CDR1 MNHEY and CDR2 SVGAGI. The CDR3 spans 12 residues. The CDR3 DNA is TGTGCCAGCAGAGGACAGAGGGAGACCCAGTACTTC. Residues: CASRGQRETQYF.

This chain links TRBV2 with TRBJ2-3, with TRBD1 matching over 12 bases. The CDR3 has 15 amino acids. Germline CDR1 reads SNHLY; CDR2 reads FYNNEI. The V gene end was trimmed by 6 bases and the J gene end by 2 bases; junction bases not matched to a gene: 3. CDR3 DNA sequence: TGTGCCAGCAGCGGGGACAGGGGGCCCACAGATACGCAGTATTTT. Translated: CASSGDRGPTDTQYF.

This sequence joins TRBV11-1 and TRBJ2-5; 14 bases agree with TRBD2. CDR3 length: 19 residues. Germline loops: CDR1 SGHAT, CDR2 FQDESV (reference sequence). J lost 2 bases, V lost 0 bases, and 8 bases had no gene match. CDR3 in amino acids: CASSLAPGTSGGPQETQYF. The DNA for the CDR3 is TGTGCCAGCAGCTTAGCCCCCGGGACTAGCGGGGGCCCACAAGAGACCCAGTACTTC.

This chain links TRBV25-1 with TRBJ1-6; 9 nucleotides align to TRBD1. Losses at the gene ends were 6 bases for V and 7 bases for J; bases not matched to a gene: 1. This CDR3 contains 13 residues. Germline V lookup: CDR1 MGHDK, CDR2 SYGVNS. The chain's CDR3 is CASRDRGNSPLHF. CDR3 DNA: TGTGCCAGCAGGGACAGGGGAAATTCACCCCTCCACTTT.